This TCR beta chain was identified in a study of blood T cells in healthy people across ages. This clonotype occurred a few times. No antigen is known for it. Findings of the study overall: Per-million-T-cell TCR beta diversity fell roughly linearly with age. Strong correlation existed between TCR beta diversity and naive T cell percentage.

Every donor contributed around 10 milliliters of peripheral blood by blood draw. There are 15 residues in the CDR3. Per the germline V gene, CDR1 is MNHEY and CDR2 is SMNVEV (reference sequence). Trimming left V 1 base short and J 9 bases short, with 16 bases between. Combining a sample-barcoded 5' primer with a J-beta primer mix, a second PCR ran for 7 to 11 cycles. Each CDR3 protein is one row after TCRdb ran MiXCR on the 5' RACE reads. The data show approximately 940,000 distinct CDR3 sequences, with around 49% seen just once and 13% held by the top ten. The chain links TRBV27 to TRBJ2-1; D perhaps matches TRBD1 (5 bases). What was sequenced was blood. The TCR comes from a man aged 25 to 40 in good health. The CDR3 DNA reads TGTGCCAGCAGTTTATTAGGGGTTGCCGGTGGTGAGCAGTTCTTC. This translates into CASSLLGVAGGEQFF.